These T cell receptor beta chains were read from a single sample in a study of vaccination effects on CD4 cells after COVID-19. Their recognized antigens are unknown. Data came from immunoSEQ multiplex PCR; TCRdb stores just in-frame clones and leaves some out. This sample carries about 30,000 clones, about 62% of them seen once, and the ten largest clones take less than 10%. The sample here was CD4+ T cells from PBMCs cultured without peptide, taken before COVID-19 vaccination. The receptors originated from a human donor who received a COVID-19 vaccine. CDR3s include the opening cysteine and the closing phenylalanine or tryptophan. Each record gives: J gene, D gene, clone size, V gene, CDR3 DNA, CDR3 protein. D genes are given only for firm matches. Not all rows give a size; the values are once, few, many and, for expanded clones, a class.

J gene: TRBJ2-7
D gene: NA
clone size: NA
V gene: TRBV18
CDR3 DNA: TGTGCCAGCTCACCAGGGGGTTCTAGCTCCTACGAGCAGTACTTC
CDR3 protein: CASSPGGSSSYEQYF

J gene: TRBJ2-7
D gene: NA
clone size: few
V gene: TRBV7-9
CDR3 DNA: TGTGCCAGCAGCTTAGGAGGGGTTAAAGGCGAGCAGTACTTC
CDR3 protein: CASSLGGVKGEQYF

J gene: TRBJ1-6
D gene: TRBD1
clone size: NA
V gene: TRBV3-1/TRBV3-2
CDR3 DNA: TGTGCCAGCAGCCTCCGGGACAGGGGCAATTCACCCCTCCACTTT
CDR3 protein: CASSLRDRGNSPLHF

J gene: TRBJ2-3
D gene: NA
clone size: NA
V gene: TRBV7-9
CDR3 DNA: TGTGCCAGCAGCCCTGGACTCGTCTTTAGCACAGATACGCAGTATTTT
CDR3 protein: CASSPGLVFSTDTQYF

J gene: TRBJ1-6
D gene: TRBD1
clone size: NA
V gene: TRBV5-1
CDR3 DNA: TGCGCCAGCAGCTTAGGAACCGGGACAGGGGATTCACCCCTCCACTTT
CDR3 protein: CASSLGTGTGDSPLHF

J gene: TRBJ1-2
D gene: TRBD1
clone size: NA
V gene: TRBV24-1
CDR3 DNA: TGTGCCACCAGTGATTTGGCAGGGGGCAGGGATGGCTACACCTTC
CDR3 protein: CATSDLAGGRDGYTF

J gene: TRBJ2-7
D gene: TRBD1
clone size: NA
V gene: TRBV10-3
CDR3 DNA: TGTGCCATCAGTGAGTCACAGGACAGGGGGCACGAGCAGTACTTC
CDR3 protein: CAISESQDRGHEQYF

J gene: TRBJ2-3
D gene: NA
clone size: few
V gene: TRBV11-2
CDR3 DNA: TGTGCCAGCAGCTTAGGGGCAGGAGGGAGCACAGATACGCAGTATTTT
CDR3 protein: CASSLGAGGSTDTQYF

J gene: TRBJ1-5
D gene: TRBD1
clone size: NA
V gene: TRBV5-6
CDR3 DNA: TGTGCCAGCAGCTTGTCAGGGGGCGCTTATCAGCCCCAGCATTTT
CDR3 protein: CASSLSGGAYQPQHF

J gene: TRBJ1-2
D gene: TRBD1
clone size: NA
V gene: TRBV4-2
CDR3 DNA: TGTGCCAGCAGCCAAGATGGGACAGGGGGCGCGACTTATGGCTACACCTTC
CDR3 protein: CASSQDGTGGATYGYTF

J gene: TRBJ1-2
D gene: NA
clone size: few
V gene: TRBV11-3
CDR3 DNA: TGTGCCAGCAGCTTAGCGGCAGTTTGGGGCTATGGCTACACCTTC
CDR3 protein: CASSLAAVWGYGYTF

J gene: TRBJ1-2
D gene: TRBD1
clone size: NA
V gene: TRBV4-2
CDR3 DNA: TGTGCCAGCAGCCCTAGCGGACAGGAGGGCCCCTATGGCTACACCTTC
CDR3 protein: CASSPSGQEGPYGYTF

J gene: TRBJ2-7
D gene: NA
clone size: NA
V gene: TRBV4-2
CDR3 DNA: TGTGCCAGCAGCCAAGATCTAGTCCCAACTACCTACGAGCAGTACTTC
CDR3 protein: CASSQDLVPTTYEQYF

J gene: TRBJ2-7
D gene: NA
clone size: NA
V gene: TRBV27
CDR3 DNA: TGTGCCAGCAGTTTGGGGGGGCTCGAGCAGTACTTC
CDR3 protein: CASSLGGLEQYF

J gene: TRBJ1-1
D gene: TRBD1
clone size: NA
V gene: TRBV18
CDR3 DNA: TGTGCCAGCTCACCCGGCTCGCAACAGGGGGCTTTCTTT
CDR3 protein: CASSPGSQQGAFF

J gene: TRBJ2-7
D gene: NA
clone size: NA
V gene: TRBV4-1
CDR3 DNA: TGCGCCAGCAGCCCTCGGCTGTCCCTAAACGAGCAGTACTTC
CDR3 protein: CASSPRLSLNEQYF

J gene: TRBJ1-3
D gene: NA
clone size: few
V gene: TRBV18
CDR3 DNA: TGTGCCAGCTCACCAGGCTCTGGAAACACCATATATTTT
CDR3 protein: CASSPGSGNTIYF

J gene: TRBJ2-2
D gene: TRBD2
clone size: NA
V gene: TRBV10-1
CDR3 DNA: TGCGCCAGCAGGACTAGCGGGAGAACCGGGGAGCTGTTTTTT
CDR3 protein: CASRTSGRTGELFF

J gene: TRBJ1-4
D gene: TRBD1
clone size: NA
V gene: TRBV6-6
CDR3 DNA: TGTGCCAGCAGCCGGACAGGAACAACTAATGAAAAACTGTTTTTT
CDR3 protein: CASSRTGTTNEKLFF

J gene: TRBJ2-1
D gene: TRBD2
clone size: NA
V gene: TRBV12-5
CDR3 DNA: TGTGCTAGTGGTTCAGTCTCTAGCGGGATCAATGAGCAGTTCTTC
CDR3 protein: CASGSVSSGINEQFF

J gene: TRBJ2-7
D gene: NA
clone size: NA
V gene: TRBV5-4
CDR3 DNA: TGTGCCAGCTCTACCCTCCACGAGCAGTACTTC
CDR3 protein: CASSTLHEQYF

J gene: TRBJ1-2
D gene: NA
clone size: once
V gene: TRBV12-3/TRBV12-4
CDR3 DNA: TGTGCCAGCAGCCCTCCGAACTCCTTTGGCTACACCTTC
CDR3 protein: CASSPPNSFGYTF

J gene: TRBJ1-1
D gene: NA
clone size: NA
V gene: TRBV3-1/TRBV3-2
CDR3 DNA: TGTGCCAGCAGTCACAGTTCTATGAACACTGAAGCTTTCTTT
CDR3 protein: CASSHSSMNTEAFF

J gene: TRBJ2-7
D gene: NA
clone size: NA
V gene: TRBV6-5
CDR3 DNA: TGTGCCAGCAGAACCGGGACGGGAACCTACGAGCAGTACTTC
CDR3 protein: CASRTGTGTYEQYF

J gene: TRBJ2-5
D gene: TRBD2
clone size: few
V gene: TRBV19
CDR3 DNA: TGTGCCAGTATTTGGACTAGCGGATGGGGGACCCAGTACTTC
CDR3 protein: CASIWTSGWGTQYF

J gene: TRBJ1-1
D gene: NA
clone size: NA
V gene: TRBV6-4
CDR3 DNA: TGTGCCAGCAGTGACTCGTACGCGGGAGAAGCTTTCTTT
CDR3 protein: CASSDSYAGEAFF

J gene: TRBJ1-2
D gene: NA
clone size: once
V gene: TRBV12-3/TRBV12-4
CDR3 DNA: TGTGCCAGCAGCGAAGGATCGGACTATGGCTACACCTTC
CDR3 protein: CASSEGSDYGYTF

J gene: TRBJ1-1
D gene: NA
clone size: few
V gene: TRBV18
CDR3 DNA: TGTGCCAGCTCACCACCTATGGGGCAAATGGGGACTGAAGCTTTCTTT
CDR3 protein: CASSPPMGQMGTEAFF

J gene: TRBJ1-2
D gene: NA
clone size: NA
V gene: TRBV12-3/TRBV12-4
CDR3 DNA: TGTGCCAGCAGTTTGCAGGGGATAGAGGGCTACACCTTC
CDR3 protein: CASSLQGIEGYTF

J gene: TRBJ1-2
D gene: NA
clone size: few
V gene: TRBV4-1
CDR3 DNA: TGCGCCAGCAGCCCCGATTTCGGTGGGTATGGCTACACCTTC
CDR3 protein: CASSPDFGGYGYTF

J gene: TRBJ2-1
D gene: NA
clone size: few
V gene: TRBV10-3
CDR3 DNA: TGTGCCATCCAGGGGCTGGAGTACAATGAGCAGTTCTTC
CDR3 protein: CAIQGLEYNEQFF

J gene: TRBJ1-6
D gene: NA
clone size: few
V gene: TRBV10-1
CDR3 DNA: TGCGCCAGCAGTGCGGGATCATCTGGGCCCCTCCACTTT
CDR3 protein: CASSAGSSGPLHF

J gene: TRBJ1-6
D gene: NA
clone size: NA
V gene: TRBV5-1
CDR3 DNA: TGCGCCAGCAGCCAAGGACAGCATTCCTTTGGATCACCCCTCCACTTT
CDR3 protein: CASSQGQHSFGSPLHF

J gene: TRBJ1-1
D gene: NA
clone size: NA
V gene: TRBV2
CDR3 DNA: TGTGCCAGCAGATATCAGGCCCTCTCGGGCACTGAAGCTTTCTTT
CDR3 protein: CASRYQALSGTEAFF

J gene: TRBJ2-3
D gene: TRBD1
clone size: once
V gene: TRBV18
CDR3 DNA: TGTGCCAGCTCACCACCGGGGACAGGCACAGATACGCAGTATTTT
CDR3 protein: CASSPPGTGTDTQYF

J gene: TRBJ1-2
D gene: NA
clone size: few
V gene: TRBV29-1
CDR3 DNA: TGCAGCGTTGAAGATCACCCCAGGGCCCCCTATGGCTACACCTTC
CDR3 protein: CSVEDHPRAPYGYTF

J gene: TRBJ2-1
D gene: NA
clone size: NA
V gene: TRBV6-4
CDR3 DNA: TGTGCCAGCAGTGAGTGGCAACACAATGAGCAGTTCTTC
CDR3 protein: CASSEWQHNEQFF

J gene: TRBJ1-1
D gene: NA
clone size: NA
V gene: TRBV19
CDR3 DNA: TGTGCCAGTAATCGGGCCAACACTGAAGCTTTCTTT
CDR3 protein: CASNRANTEAFF

J gene: TRBJ2-1
D gene: NA
clone size: once
V gene: TRBV21-1
CDR3 DNA: TGTGCCAGCAGCAAATCAGGGGGGGCGGACTACAATGAGCAGTTCTTC
CDR3 protein: CASSKSGGADYNEQFF

J gene: TRBJ2-1
D gene: NA
clone size: few
V gene: TRBV5-1
CDR3 DNA: TGCGCCAGCAGGCGAAACAGGGGACCGGGGGATGAGCAGTTCTTC
CDR3 protein: CASRRNRGPGDEQFF

J gene: TRBJ1-5
D gene: NA
clone size: NA
V gene: TRBV10-3
CDR3 DNA: TGTGCCATCTCTCCTAGCAATCAGCCCCAGCATTTT
CDR3 protein: CAISPSNQPQHF

J gene: TRBJ1-5
D gene: NA
clone size: NA
V gene: TRBV6-4
CDR3 DNA: TGTGCCAGCAGTGAGTGGGGGGGTGAGGAGCCCCAGCATTTT
CDR3 protein: CASSEWGGEEPQHF

J gene: TRBJ1-5
D gene: TRBD1
clone size: NA
V gene: TRBV15
CDR3 DNA: TGTGCCACCAGCCGGGACAGGGGATTTGAGCCCCAGCATTTT
CDR3 protein: CATSRDRGFEPQHF

J gene: TRBJ1-2
D gene: NA
clone size: NA
V gene: TRBV27
CDR3 DNA: TGTGCCAGCAGGGGGACGGTGGGGAACTATGGCTACACCTTC
CDR3 protein: CASRGTVGNYGYTF

J gene: TRBJ2-7
D gene: NA
clone size: NA
V gene: TRBV6-5
CDR3 DNA: TGTGCCAGCAGTCGTTTTGGCGGGGATACCTACGAGCAGTACTTC
CDR3 protein: CASSRFGGDTYEQYF

J gene: TRBJ1-1
D gene: NA
clone size: few
V gene: TRBV5-5
CDR3 DNA: TGTGCCAGCAGCTTGACAAGGGATAACACTGAAGCTTTCTTT
CDR3 protein: CASSLTRDNTEAFF

J gene: TRBJ1-1
D gene: NA
clone size: few
V gene: TRBV12-3/TRBV12-4
CDR3 DNA: TGTGCCAGCAGGCGGACCGCCAGCGAAGCTTTCTTT
CDR3 protein: CASRRTASEAFF

J gene: TRBJ2-7
D gene: NA
clone size: once
V gene: TRBV5-1
CDR3 DNA: TGCGCCAGCAGCAGCGGATGGCCCGTCCAGGACGAGCAGTACTTC
CDR3 protein: CASSSGWPVQDEQYF

J gene: TRBJ1-1
D gene: NA
clone size: few
V gene: TRBV20-1
CDR3 DNA: TGCAGTGCTAGCGACGGGGTTCGAGCTTTCTTT
CDR3 protein: CSASDGVRAFF

J gene: TRBJ2-1
D gene: NA
clone size: NA
V gene: TRBV6-4
CDR3 DNA: TGTGCCAGCAGTGACTCGTGGGGGCCTTACAATGAGCAGTTCTTC
CDR3 protein: CASSDSWGPYNEQFF

J gene: TRBJ1-2
D gene: NA
clone size: NA
V gene: TRBV6-5
CDR3 DNA: TGTGCCAGCAGCCAACAGGGAGTAAATGGCTACACCTTC
CDR3 protein: CASSQQGVNGYTF

J gene: TRBJ2-7
D gene: TRBD2
clone size: NA
V gene: TRBV28
CDR3 DNA: TGTGCCAGCAGTTTACGGGGGGGGGAGCAGTACTTC
CDR3 protein: CASSLRGGEQYF

J gene: TRBJ2-5
D gene: NA
clone size: NA
V gene: TRBV4-2
CDR3 DNA: TGTGCCAGCAGCCAAGATCGGGGTAGCGCGGAGACCCAGTACTTC
CDR3 protein: CASSQDRGSAETQYF

J gene: TRBJ2-5
D gene: NA
clone size: few
V gene: TRBV4-1
CDR3 DNA: TGCGCCAGCAGCCAAGATCCTTGGATGGGGGAGACCCAGTACTTC
CDR3 protein: CASSQDPWMGETQYF

J gene: TRBJ2-7
D gene: TRBD2
clone size: few
V gene: TRBV29-1
CDR3 DNA: TGCAGCGTTGAGTCGCTAGCGGGGGGTTACTACGAGCAGTACTTC
CDR3 protein: CSVESLAGGYYEQYF

J gene: TRBJ1-2
D gene: NA
clone size: NA
V gene: TRBV27
CDR3 DNA: TGTGCCAGCAGTTTAAATCGGCAGAGTGATGGCTACACCTTC
CDR3 protein: CASSLNRQSDGYTF

J gene: TRBJ1-1
D gene: NA
clone size: NA
V gene: TRBV7-9
CDR3 DNA: TGTGCCAGCAGCTTAGAGAGGGGGGGGACCACTGAAGCTTTCTTT
CDR3 protein: CASSLERGGTTEAFF

J gene: TRBJ1-3
D gene: NA
clone size: NA
V gene: TRBV6-5
CDR3 DNA: TGTGCCAGCAGAAGGGCTTCTCAGGCAAACACCATATATTTT
CDR3 protein: CASRRASQANTIYF

J gene: TRBJ1-2
D gene: NA
clone size: NA
V gene: TRBV2
CDR3 DNA: TGTGCCAGCAGTGTCTGGACAGTCTATGGCTACACCTTC
CDR3 protein: CASSVWTVYGYTF